This T cell receptor beta chain was identified during a study of shared clonotypes between healthy human individuals. This CDR3 is 16 amino acids long. Trimming cost V 4 bases and J 4 bases; bases outside gene matches: 12. Looked up from germline, CDR1 is SGHRS and CDR2 is YFSETQ. Sequencing was performed with immunoSEQ multiplex PCR; in TCRdb, only in-frame clones are kept and a portion is missing. The data hold about 490,000 clones, with over 65% observed a single time. This TCR derives from a woman aged 40 to 50 in good health. Some clones in this sample may be carry-over from other donors' samples. The source material was PBMCs. V gene TRBV5-1 combines with J gene TRBJ1-2; 8 bases map to TRBD1. CDR3 nucleotide sequence: TGCGCCAGCAGCGTCGGGCGACAGGGGACCCCCTATGGCTACACCTTC. Protein sequence: CASSVGRQGTPYGYTF.